These 19 T cell receptor beta chains came from one sample sequenced in a study of blood T cell repertoires in COVID-19. Using immunoSEQ multiplex PCR, the repertoire was profiled, and TCRdb retains in-frame clones only, with some absent. The sample contains roughly 69,000 clones, less than 90% of which appear only once. Sequencing was performed on peripheral blood. The receptors shown here come from a man aged 45 to 65 with active COVID-19.

The rearrangement uses TRBV12-5 and TRBJ2-7; 9 bases match TRBD1. Germline V gene data show CDR1 as LGHNT and CDR2 as FRNRAP. V dropped 1 base and J dropped 2; count of bases not matched to a gene: 9. CDR3 length: 17 amino acids. DNA of the CDR3: TGTGCTAGTGGTTTGGCGGTTTCCGGGACAGGGACCTACGAGCAGTACTTC. Amino acid sequence: CASGLAVSGTGTYEQYF.

As for this clone: Other DNA sequences in this specimen translate into the identical CDR3. V usage is TRBV4-1 and J usage is TRBJ2-1, with a possible D match to TRBD1 (5 bases). Germline V gene lookup returns CDR1 MGHRA and CDR2 YSYEKL. The CDR3 is made up of 16 amino acids. Trimming stripped 2 bases from V and 1 base from J, with 12 bases between. Here the CDR3 reads CASSQRQGSSYNEQFF. CDR3 sequence (DNA): TGCGCCAGCAGCCAACGGCAGGGATCTTCCTACAATGAGCAGTTCTTC.

V gene TRBV29-1 combines with J gene TRBJ2-3; 15 nucleotides agree with TRBD2. CDR1 and CDR2 from the germline V gene are SQVTM and ANQGSEA. With V trimmed by 3 bases and J by 10 bases, 2 bases remained unmatched. The CDR3 is made up of 13 amino acids. The CDR3 coding sequence is TGCAGCGTTGACGGGACTAGCGGGAGGTCGCAGTATTTT. It codes for CSVDGTSGRSQYF.

J is TRBJ1-1 and V is TRBV28, with D maybe TRBD1 (5 bases). Per the germline V gene, CDR1 is MDHEN and CDR2 is SYDVKM. This CDR3 is 13 amino acids long. Trimming removed 6 bases at V and 1 base at J, with 9 bases between. The CDR3 DNA is TGTGCCAGCAGGCTCCAGGGGAACACTGAAGCTTTCTTT. It yields the protein CASRLQGNTEAFF.

V gene TRBV7-8 combines with J gene TRBJ2-7, with D possibly matching TRBD1 (5 bases). The germline gives CDR1 SGHVS, CDR2 FQNEAQ. The germline V and J ends were trimmed by 7 bases and 7 bases, with 23 bases remaining between them. The CDR3 loop spans 15 amino acids. This CDR3 reads CASTRATARFGEQYF. Here the CDR3 DNA reads TGTGCCAGCACCCGAGCGACAGCAAGATTCGGGGAGCAGTACTTC.

The chain combines TRBV5-5 with TRBJ2-1; a possible D gene is TRBD1 (6 bases). CDR3 length equals 16 residues. Trimming stripped 5 bases from V and 9 bases from J, with 24 bases between. CDR1 and CDR2 from the germline V gene are SGHKS and YYEKEE (reference sequence). This CDR3 is CASSLGKTGGVSEQFF. CDR3 coding DNA: TGTGCCAGCAGTCTTGGAAAGACAGGAGGAGTAAGTGAGCAGTTCTTC.

V is TRBV7-9 and J is TRBJ1-3; D is ambiguous. The germline gives CDR1 SEHNR, CDR2 FQNEAQ (reference sequence). This CDR3 region has 13 residues. V was pared by 10 bases and J by 0 bases, with 10 bases between. The CDR3 loop reads CATRGSSGNTIYF. The CDR3, as DNA: TGTGCCACGCGAGGGAGCTCTGGAAACACCATATATTTT.

This rearrangement joins TRBV19 to TRBJ2-1; 11 bases align to TRBD2. Germline CDR1 reads LNHDA; CDR2 reads SQIVND (reference sequence). J lost 9 bases, V lost 4 bases, and 11 bases had no gene match. The CDR3 has 16 residues. This CDR3 is CASSKSSLAGVGEQFF. CDR3 sequence (DNA): TGTGCCAGTAGTAAAAGCTCACTAGCGGGGGTTGGTGAGCAGTTCTTC.

The V gene is TRBV7-2, the J gene TRBJ2-3, with 10 bases that match TRBD2. The CDR3 runs 16 residues. The germline V gene encodes CDR1 SGHTA and CDR2 FQGNSA. V gave up 5 bases and J gave up 6 bases; unmatched junction bases: 11. CDR3 sequence (DNA): TGTGCCAGCAGCCGGGTGGCTAGCGGGGGAGGGGATACGCAGTATTTT. The encoded protein is CASSRVASGGGDTQYF.

This chain links TRBV7-3 with TRBJ2-2; 8 nucleotides line up with TRBD2. V was pared by 2 bases and J by 1 base, with 15 bases of the junction left unmatched. The CDR3 is made up of 20 amino acids. Looked up from germline, CDR1 is SGHTA and CDR2 is FQGTGA. The CDR3 sequence is CASSLSPVGLSGGNTGELFF. For the CDR3, the DNA is TGTGCCAGCAGCTTATCCCCCGTGGGGCTCAGCGGGGGGAACACCGGGGAGCTGTTTTTT.

This chain links TRBV9 with TRBJ2-7; perhaps TRBD2 as D (6 bases). CDR3 size: 15 residues. V lost 4 bases to trimming and J lost 0 bases, with 14 bases between them. From germline, CDR1 is SGDLS and CDR2 YYNGEE. In DNA, the CDR3 is TGTGCCAGCAGCCCGGGGGACTTACGCTCCTACGAGCAGTACTTC. Protein: CASSPGDLRSYEQYF.

CDR3 nucleotides: TGTGCCAGCAGCCCAAGATCCGGGACTAGCGGGAGGACCGGGGAGCTGTTTTTT. It translates to CASSPRSGTSGRTGELFF. The rearrangement joins TRBV7-9 to TRBJ2-2; TRBD2 matches at 15 bases. From germline, CDR1 is SEHNR and CDR2 FQNEAQ (reference sequence). The CDR3 is 18 amino acids. V dropped 5 bases and J dropped 5; count of bases not matched to a gene: 9.

V is TRBV7-9 and J is TRBJ2-7; TRBD1 aligns across 10 bases. The germline gives CDR1 SEHNR, CDR2 FQNEAQ (reference sequence). V dropped 0 bases and J dropped 6; count of bases not matched to a gene: 2. The CDR3 is 14 residues long. The CDR3 protein is CASSLADRGAEQYF. CDR3 nucleotide sequence: TGTGCCAGCAGCTTAGCGGACAGGGGGGCCGAGCAGTACTTC.

This clone was recorded only once. This chain joins TRBV3-1 (or the pseudogene TRBV3-2) and TRBJ1-6; D is unresolved. Trimming removed 4 bases at V and 7 bases at J, with 11 bases between. The CDR3 consists of 14 residues. CDR1 LGHDT and CDR2 YNNKEL come from the germline V gene (reference sequence). Here the CDR3 DNA reads TGTGCCAGCAGCCCTCAGGCAATCAATTCACCCCTCCACTTT. Amino acids: CASSPQAINSPLHF.

The V call is TRBV5-1, the J call TRBJ1-1, with D possibly being TRBD1 (6 bases). This CDR3 is built from 14 residues. Germline V CDR1 and CDR2: SGHRS, YFSETQ. Trimming shortened V by 3 bases and J by 0 bases, and 9 bases separated the two germline ends. CDR3 residues: CASSSQGLNTEAFF. The CDR3 nucleotides read TGCGCCAGCAGCTCACAGGGCCTGAACACTGAAGCTTTCTTT.

The gene calls are TRBV4-3 and TRBJ2-7, with D possibly being TRBD2 (6 bases). Germline CDR1 and CDR2: LGHNA and YSLEER. CDR3 size: 15 residues. Between the trimmed V and J ends, which lost 1 base and 2 bases, there was a span of 12 bases. The DNA for the CDR3 is TGCGCCAGCAGCCAAGTTAGCGGTTCCCCCTACGAGCAGTACTTC. Protein product: CASSQVSGSPYEQYF.

The V call is TRBV5-1, the J call TRBJ2-2; a weak D match, TRBD1 (6 bases). Trimming removed 5 bases at V and 1 base at J, with 15 bases between. Germline CDR1 reads SGHRS; CDR2 reads YFSETQ. The CDR3 contains 16 residues. DNA of the CDR3: TGCGCCAGCAGTCATATCGGGACAAAGAACACCGGGGAGCTGTTTTTT. It translates to CASSHIGTKNTGELFF. The full variable domain, with the rest looked up from reference TRBV5-1 and TRBJ2-2, is KAGVTQTPRYLIKTRGQQVTLSCSPISGHRSVSWYQQTPGQGLQFLFEYFSETQRNKGNFPGRFSGRQFSNSRSEMNVSTLELGDSALYLCASSHIGTKNTGELFFGEGSRLTVL.

This rearrangement joins TRBV7-2 to TRBJ2-7; TRBD2 matches 12 bases. The CDR3 is made up of 17 amino acids. Trimming took 5 bases from V and 0 from J; bases not matched to a gene: 8. The V gene's germline CDR1 is SGHTA and CDR2 FQGNSA. The CDR3 sequence: CASSRSGTSGSSYEQYF. DNA for the CDR3: TGTGCCAGCAGCCGTTCCGGGACTAGCGGGTCCTCCTACGAGCAGTACTTC.

J is TRBJ1-4 and V is TRBV10-3; no reliable D call. Trimming shortened V by 0 bases and J by 3 bases, and 11 bases separated the two germline ends. The CDR3 is made up of 16 amino acids. Looked up from germline, CDR1 is ENHRY and CDR2 is SYGVKD. CDR3 amino acids: CAISESARSSNEKLFF. CDR3 sequence (DNA): TGTGCCATCAGTGAGTCGGCCCGGAGTTCTAATGAAAAACTGTTTTTT.